The 4 T cell receptor beta chains below were found in one sample sequenced in a study of PD-1 blockade in classical Hodgkin lymphoma. Repertoires were generated with immunoSEQ multiplex PCR, while TCRdb's copy carries only in-frame clones and drops some. Of approximately 25,000 clones listed, roughly 79% are singletons. Every patient was affected by relapse after autologous stem cell transplantation, while exposure to brentuximab vedotin was not uniform. Sequenced here: peripheral blood mononuclear cells (PBMCs), sampled before the second cycle of nivolumab. These receptors were taken from a human donor with classical Hodgkin lymphoma.

V gene TRBV19 combines with J gene TRBJ1-4, with TRBD1 matching over 7 bases. After removal of 6 bases from V and 4 bases from J, the junction contained 5 bases not matched to a gene. Germline values: CDR1 LNHDA, CDR2 SQIVND (reference sequence). The CDR3 is made up of 14 amino acids. The CDR3 region is CASRLQGINEKLFF. The DNA for the CDR3 is TGTGCCAGTAGGCTACAGGGGATTAATGAAAAACTGTTTTTT. Variable domain in full (rest from reference TRBV19 and TRBJ1-4): DGGITQSPKYLFRKEGQNVTLSCEQNLNHDAMYWYRQDPGQGLRLIYYSQIVNDFQKGDIAEGYSVSREKKESFPLTVTSAQKNPTAFYLCASRLQGINEKLFFGSGTQLSVL.

The J gene is TRBJ1-5, the V gene TRBV18; D is undetermined. CDR1 KGHSH and CDR2 LQKENI come from the germline V gene. The CDR3 loop spans 16 amino acids. With 1 base removed from V and 2 bases from J, the gap between germline ends came to 12 bases. This CDR3 reads CASSPRAEWRNQPQHF. The CDR3 nucleotides are TGTGCCAGCTCACCACGGGCTGAATGGCGCAATCAGCCCCAGCATTTT.

The table lists this clone with a few counts. V is TRBV7-9 and J is TRBJ1-1, with D perhaps TRBD1 (6 bases). This CDR3 is 14 amino acids long. Trimming took off 5 bases at V and 5 bases at J, with 15 bases between the two ends. The germline CDR1 and CDR2 sequences are SEHNR and FQNEAQ (reference sequence). CDR3 amino acids: CASSGRGRGTEAFF. The CDR3 DNA reads as TGTGCCAGCAGCGGCAGGGGAAGGGGGACTGAAGCTTTCTTT.

The J gene is TRBJ2-3, the V gene TRBV5-1; perhaps D is TRBD1 or TRBD2 (5 bases each). This CDR3 spans 15 amino acids. Germline V gives CDR1 SGHRS, CDR2 YFSETQ. The germline V and J ends were trimmed by 1 base and 3 bases, with 12 bases remaining between them. The CDR3 spells CASSLRGVGTDTQYF. CDR3 bases: TGCGCCAGCAGCTTGCGAGGGGTTGGGACAGATACGCAGTATTTT.